This TCR beta chain appears in the sequencing data of a study of control samples from healthy donors and cancer patients. The ends lost 6 bases at V and 5 bases at J; junction bases unmatched: 8. CDR3 length: 14 amino acids. The germline V gene encodes CDR1 ENHRY and CDR2 SYGVKD. Generated by immunoSEQ multiplex PCR, the TCRdb table keeps only in-frame clones and is missing some. The table includes about 140,000 clones, roughly 89% detected once. The clonotype comes from a man aged 25 to 40 in good health. The source material was blood. V gene TRBV10-3 combines with J gene TRBJ1-2; TRBD1 matches 8 bases. This CDR3 reads CAISPQGVGYGYTF. The DNA for the CDR3 is TGTGCCATCAGCCCACAGGGGGTAGGGTATGGCTACACCTTC.